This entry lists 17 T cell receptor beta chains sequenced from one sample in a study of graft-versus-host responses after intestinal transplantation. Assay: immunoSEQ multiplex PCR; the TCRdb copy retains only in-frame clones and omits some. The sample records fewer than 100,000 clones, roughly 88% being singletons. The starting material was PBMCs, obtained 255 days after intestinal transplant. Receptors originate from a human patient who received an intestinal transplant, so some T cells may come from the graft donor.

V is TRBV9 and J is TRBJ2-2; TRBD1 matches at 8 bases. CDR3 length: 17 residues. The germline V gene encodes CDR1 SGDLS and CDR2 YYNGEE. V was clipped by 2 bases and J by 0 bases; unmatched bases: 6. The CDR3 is CASSVQEQGANTGELFF. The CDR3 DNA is TGTGCCAGCAGCGTCCAGGAACAGGGGGCGAACACCGGGGAGCTGTTTTTT.

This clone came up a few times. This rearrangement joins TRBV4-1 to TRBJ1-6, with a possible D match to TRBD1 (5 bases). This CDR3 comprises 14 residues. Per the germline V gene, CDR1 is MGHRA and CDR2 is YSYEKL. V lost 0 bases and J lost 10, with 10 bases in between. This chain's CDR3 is CASSQDKWGSPLHF. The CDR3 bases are TGCGCCAGCAGCCAAGATAAGTGGGGGTCACCCCTCCACTTT.

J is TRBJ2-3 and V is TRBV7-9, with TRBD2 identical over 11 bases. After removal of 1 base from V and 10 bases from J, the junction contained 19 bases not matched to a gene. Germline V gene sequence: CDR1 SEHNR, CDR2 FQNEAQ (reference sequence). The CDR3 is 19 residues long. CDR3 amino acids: CASSLVAPWGRLAGISQYF. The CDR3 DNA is TGTGCCAGCAGCTTAGTGGCTCCGTGGGGAAGACTAGCGGGAATCTCGCAGTATTTT.

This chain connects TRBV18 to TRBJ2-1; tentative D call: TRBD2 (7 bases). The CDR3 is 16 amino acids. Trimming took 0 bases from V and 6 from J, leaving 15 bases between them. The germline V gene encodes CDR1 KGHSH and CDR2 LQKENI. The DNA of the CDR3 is TGTGCCAGCTCACCACCGGGCGGGGGCGGACGCAATGAGCAGTTCTTC. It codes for CASSPPGGGGRNEQFF.

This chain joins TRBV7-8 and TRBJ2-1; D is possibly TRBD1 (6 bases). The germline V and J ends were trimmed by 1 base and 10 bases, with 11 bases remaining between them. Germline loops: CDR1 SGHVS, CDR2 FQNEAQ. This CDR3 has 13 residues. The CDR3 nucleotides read TGTGCCAGCAGCTTAGTTCAGAGGGGGGAGCAGTTCTTC. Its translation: CASSLVQRGEQFF.

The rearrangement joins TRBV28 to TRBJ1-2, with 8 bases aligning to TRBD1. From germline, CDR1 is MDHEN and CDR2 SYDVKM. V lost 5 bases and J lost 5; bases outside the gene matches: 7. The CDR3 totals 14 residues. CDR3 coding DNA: TGTGCCAGCAGTCCGAGGACAGGGTATTATGGCTACACCTTC. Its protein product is CASSPRTGYYGYTF.

CDR3 amino acids: CASSDPGQGRETQYF. In DNA form, the CDR3 reads TGCGCCAGCAGCGATCCCGGACAGGGCCGGGAGACCCAGTACTTC. J is TRBJ2-5 and V is TRBV5-1; 8 nucleotides match TRBD1. CDR3 length: 15 amino acids. V gave up 4 bases and J gave up 5 bases; unmatched junction bases: 10. From germline, CDR1 is SGHRS and CDR2 YFSETQ.

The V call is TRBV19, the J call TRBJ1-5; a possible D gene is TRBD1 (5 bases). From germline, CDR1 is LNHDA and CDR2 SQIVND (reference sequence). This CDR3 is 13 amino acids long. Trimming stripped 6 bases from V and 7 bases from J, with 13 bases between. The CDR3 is CASRERGVQPQHF. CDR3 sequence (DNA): TGTGCCAGTAGAGAGAGAGGGGTACAGCCCCAGCATTTT.

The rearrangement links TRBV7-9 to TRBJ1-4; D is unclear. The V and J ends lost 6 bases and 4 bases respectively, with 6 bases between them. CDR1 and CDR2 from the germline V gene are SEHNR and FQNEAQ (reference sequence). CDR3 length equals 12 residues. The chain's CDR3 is CASSGSNEKLFF. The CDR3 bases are TGTGCCAGCAGTGGGAGTAATGAAAAACTGTTTTTT.

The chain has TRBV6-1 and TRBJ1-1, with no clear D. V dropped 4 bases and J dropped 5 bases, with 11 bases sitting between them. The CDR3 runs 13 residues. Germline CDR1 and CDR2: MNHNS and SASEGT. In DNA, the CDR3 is TGTGCCAGCAGTGGTGGAGGACGAACTGAAGCTTTCTTT. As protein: CASSGGGRTEAFF.

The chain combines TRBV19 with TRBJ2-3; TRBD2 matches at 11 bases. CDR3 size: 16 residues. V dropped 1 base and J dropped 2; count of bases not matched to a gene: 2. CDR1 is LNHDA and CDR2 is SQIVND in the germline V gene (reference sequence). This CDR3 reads CASSIGLAGFTDTQYF. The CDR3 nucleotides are TGTGCCAGTAGTATAGGACTAGCGGGGTTCACAGATACGCAGTATTTT.

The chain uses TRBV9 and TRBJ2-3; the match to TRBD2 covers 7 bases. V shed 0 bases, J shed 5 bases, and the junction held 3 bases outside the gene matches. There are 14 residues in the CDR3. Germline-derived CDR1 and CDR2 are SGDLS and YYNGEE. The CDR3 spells CASSVDSSGDTQYF. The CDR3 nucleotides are TGTGCCAGCAGCGTAGATTCTAGCGGAGATACGCAGTATTTT. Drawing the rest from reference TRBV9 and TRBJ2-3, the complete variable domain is DSGVTQTPKHLITATGQRVTLRCSPRSGDLSVYWYQQSLDQGLQFLIQYYNGEERAKGNILERFSAQQFPDLHSELNLSSLELGDSALYFCASSVDSSGDTQYFGPGTRLTVL.

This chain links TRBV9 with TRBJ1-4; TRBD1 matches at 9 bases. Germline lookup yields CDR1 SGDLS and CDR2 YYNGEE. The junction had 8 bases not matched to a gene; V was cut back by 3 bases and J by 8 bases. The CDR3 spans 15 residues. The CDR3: CASSAGGTGREKLFF. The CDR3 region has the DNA TGTGCCAGCAGCGCCGGCGGGACAGGGCGGGAAAAACTGTTTTTT.

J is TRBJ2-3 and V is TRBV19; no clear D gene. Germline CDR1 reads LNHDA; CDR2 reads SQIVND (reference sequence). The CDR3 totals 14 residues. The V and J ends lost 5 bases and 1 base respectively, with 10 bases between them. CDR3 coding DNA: TGTGCCAGTAGTCTTACGCTCCGCACAGATACGCAGTATTTT. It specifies CASSLTLRTDTQYF. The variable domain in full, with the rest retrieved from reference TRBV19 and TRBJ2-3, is DGGITQSPKYLFRKEGQNVTLSCEQNLNHDAMYWYRQDPGQGLRLIYYSQIVNDFQKGDIAEGYSVSREKKESFPLTVTSAQKNPTAFYLCASSLTLRTDTQYFGPGTRLTVL.

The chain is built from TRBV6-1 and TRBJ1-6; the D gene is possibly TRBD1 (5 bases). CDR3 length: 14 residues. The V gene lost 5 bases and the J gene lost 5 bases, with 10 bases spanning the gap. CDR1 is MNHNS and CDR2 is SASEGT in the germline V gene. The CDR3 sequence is CASSKDTDNSPLHF. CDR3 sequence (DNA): TGTGCCAGCAGTAAGGACACTGATAATTCACCCCTCCACTTT.

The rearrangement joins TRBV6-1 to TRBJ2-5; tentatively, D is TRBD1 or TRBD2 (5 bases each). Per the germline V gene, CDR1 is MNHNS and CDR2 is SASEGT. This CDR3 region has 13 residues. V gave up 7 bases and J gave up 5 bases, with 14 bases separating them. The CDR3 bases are TGTGCCAGCATAAGAGGGACGGGCGAGACCCAGTACTTC. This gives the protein CASIRGTGETQYF.

The CDR3, as DNA: TGTGCCAGCAGCTTAGATTTAGACACTGAAGCTTTCTTT. Amino acid sequence: CASSLDLDTEAFF. The chain combines TRBV11-3 with TRBJ1-1; D uncertain. Germline-derived CDR1 and CDR2 are SGHNT and YENEEA. The CDR3 contains 13 residues. Trimming removed 0 bases from V and 3 bases from J, with 5 bases in between.